A selection of T cell receptor beta chains follows, all from one sample in a study of blood T cells in healthy people across ages. TCRdb fed the 5' RACE reads into MiXCR, producing one record per CDR3 protein. This sample has about 1.1 million distinct CDR3 sequences, with roughly two fifths found just once. The sample comprised blood. These receptors were taken from a man between 18 and 29 years old in good health. The CDR3 runs from the conserved cysteine through the conserved F or W. D genes are given only for firm matches. Some rows mark clone size as missing; the rest say once, few, many or name a class of expanded clone.

>NA|TRBV3-1|few|15|TRBJ2-2
CASSQDLRTGGELFF
TGTGCCAGCAGCCAAGATCTAAGGACGGGCGGGGAGCTGTTTTTT
>NA|TRBV20-1|NA|15|TRBJ2-1
CSAQRRGQLPNEQFF
TGCAGTGCTCAACGGAGGGGACAGCTACCTAATGAGCAGTTCTTC
>NA|TRBV29-1|NA|13|TRBJ2-1
CSVQIAITNEQFF
TGCAGCGTTCAGATAGCAATAACGAATGAGCAGTTCTTC
>NA|TRBV3-1|NA|16|TRBJ2-5
CASSQDPGTIQETQYF
TGTGCCAGCAGCCAAGACCCTGGAACTATCCAAGAGACCCAGTACTTC
>NA|TRBV6-2/TRBV6-3|few|12|TRBJ2-5
CASLSLARTQYF
TGTGCCAGCTTATCGCTAGCGAGGACCCAGTACTTC
>TRBD2|TRBV13|NA|17|TRBJ2-3
CASSLRRGASGKDTQYF
TGTGCCAGCAGCTTAAGGAGGGGGGCTAGCGGGAAGGATACGCAGTATTTT
>NA|TRBV29-1|few|14|TRBJ2-2
CSVRGQLNTGELFF
TGCAGCGTTAGGGGACAACTGAACACCGGGGAGCTGTTTTTT
>NA|TRBV6-2/TRBV6-3|NA|14|TRBJ2-1
CASTQGGPLNEQFF
TGTGCCAGCACCCAGGGGGGGCCCCTCAATGAGCAGTTCTTC
>NA|TRBV6-2/TRBV6-3|NA|15|TRBJ1-2
CASSYPQGSLCGYTF
TGTGCCAGCAGTTACCCGCAGGGGTCCCTTTGTGGCTACACCTTC
>NA|TRBV9|NA|15|TRBJ2-7
CASSVAGGASYEQYF
TGTGCCAGCAGCGTAGCGGGCGGGGCCTCCTACGAGCAGTACTTC
>NA|TRBV7-2|NA|13|TRBJ2-5
CASSLGTQGGQYF
TGTGCCAGCAGCTTAGGCACCCAAGGAGGGCAGTACTTC
>NA|TRBV3-1|NA|14|TRBJ2-2
CASSQAGPTGELFF
TGTGCCAGCAGCCAAGCAGGGCCCACCGGGGAGCTGTTTTTT
>NA|TRBV3-1|NA|16|TRBJ1-2
CASSQDFGVQGDGYTF
TGTGCCAGCAGCCAAGATTTTGGGGTGCAGGGCGATGGCTACACCTTC
>TRBD2|TRBV7-9|once|17|TRBJ2-3
CASSSERRGGSADTQYF
TGTGCCAGCAGCTCTGAGAGGCGGGGGGGCAGCGCAGATACGCAGTATTTT
>TRBD2|TRBV6-5|NA|17|TRBJ2-4
CASSYSGGRGNVNEQYF
TGTGCCAGCAGTTACTCGGGAGGGCGGGGGAATGTCAATGAGCAGTACTTC
>TRBD1|TRBV20-1|few|13|TRBJ1-2
CSGRRQGGDGYTF
TGCAGTGGCAGACGACAGGGAGGCGATGGCTACACCTTC
>TRBD1|TRBV7-2|NA|14|TRBJ1-4
CASSRDRGVEKLFF
TGTGCCAGCAGCCGTGACAGGGGAGTCGAAAAACTGTTTTTT
>TRBD2|TRBV9|few|17|TRBJ2-1
CASSVRVAGSSYNEQFF
TGTGCCAGCAGCGTACGGGTAGCGGGGAGCTCCTACAATGAGCAGTTCTTC
>TRBD2|TRBV7-3|NA|15|TRBJ2-3
CASTSGTRASDTQYF
TGTGCCAGCACCTCCGGGACTAGAGCGTCAGATACGCAGTATTTT
>NA|TRBV10-3|few|14|TRBJ2-7
CAISDGQSSYEQYF
TGTGCCATCAGTGATGGGCAGAGCTCCTACGAGCAGTACTTC
>NA|TRBV20-1|NA|13|TRBJ1-4
CSARVDPNEKLFF
TGCAGTGCTAGAGTGGACCCTAATGAAAAACTGTTTTTT
>TRBD2|TRBV20-1|few|14|TRBJ2-1
CSARLAVSYNEQFF
TGCAGTGCTAGACTAGCGGTCTCCTACAATGAGCAGTTCTTC
>TRBD1|TRBV19|NA|16|TRBJ1-3
CASRFGRTGTGNTIYF
TGTGCCAGTAGGTTCGGCAGGACAGGGACCGGAAACACCATATATTTT
>NA|TRBV7-2|NA|16|TRBJ2-6
CASSLVGLSGANVLTF
TGTGCCAGCAGCTTAGTTGGGCTCTCTGGGGCCAACGTCCTGACTTTC